Included here is one T cell receptor beta chain sequence, with context. This specimen belongs to a study of blood T cell repertoires in COVID-19. Across the study: The cDNA or gDNA used as material had been derived from T cells, B-cell-depleted T cells, or PBMCs.

Produced via immunoSEQ multiplex PCR; TCRdb's table is partial and in-frame only. Among just under 90,000 clones listed, over 90% were seen once. The CDR3 contains 19 residues. V usage is TRBV21-1 and J usage is TRBJ2-1; TRBD2 is taken as the D call from the table, unchecked against the DNA. TRBV21-1 is an annotated pseudogene. The origin of this receptor is a man in his sixties with acute or convalescent COVID-19. Source material: peripheral blood. The CDR3 is CASSSPWRTSGSRLDEQFF. The CDR3 DNA follows: TGTGCCAGCAGCAGTCCCTGGCGGACTAGCGGGAGTCGTTTGGATGAGCAGTTCTTC.